This T cell receptor (beta chain) is from a study of CD8 T cells in ankylosing spondylitis. This clonotype was detected ten times or more. TCRdb reprocessed the 5' RACE reads via MiXCR and lists one record per CDR3 protein. There are around 340,000 distinct CDR3 sequences in the sample; roughly 20% occur only once, and about an eighth lies in the top ten. This sequence was found in a male donor with ankylosing spondylitis or in good health (not recorded which). The sequencing input was blood, either unsorted or a sorted T cell fraction (not recorded which).

CDR3 residues: CASSQDSDEQFF. The CDR3 DNA follows: TGTGCCAGCAGCCAAGATTCGGATGAGCAGTTCTTC. V is TRBV4-2 and J is TRBJ2-1; D is unresolved. V lost 0 bases and J 8 bases, leaving 5 bases between the germline ends. Germline CDR1 is LGHNA and CDR2 is YNFKEQ. This CDR3 comprises 12 residues.